This T cell receptor (beta chain) was found in a study of cytomegalovirus exposure and HLA in healthy donors. Overall study findings and caveats: Across donors, most TCRs were seen rarely, yet some public ones were widespread. An analysis done earlier found most TCR beta V segments productive about 87% or about 30% of the time.

Worth noting for this clone: Its antigen is still unknown.

Germline values: CDR1 SEHNR, CDR2 FQNEAQ (reference sequence). This CDR3 comprises 16 residues. V lost 1 base and J lost 3; bases outside the gene matches: 8. PCR amplification relied on 60 Vbeta primers (plus 13 Jbeta primers). Clones were sequenced by immunoSEQ multiplex PCR, and TCRdb holds only the in-frame ones, with some missing. The sample has some 130,000 clones; about 80% are singletons. The sample comprised PBMCs. The receptor was isolated from a male donor in good health and CMV-seronegative. This chain joins TRBV7-9 and TRBJ2-7; 8 bases map to TRBD2. The chain's CDR3 is CASSLGPKTSGYEQYF. CDR3 in DNA: TGTGCCAGCAGCTTAGGCCCGAAAACTAGCGGCTACGAGCAGTACTTC. The full variable domain, in which reference TRBV7-9 and TRBJ2-7 provide the parts outside the CDR3, is DTGVSQNPRHKITKRGQNVTFRCDPISEHNRLYWYRQTLGQGPEFLTYFQNEAQLEKSRLLSDRFSAERPKGSFSTLEIQRTEQGDSAMYLCASSLGPKTSGYEQYFGPGTRLTVT.